These T cell receptor beta chains were read from a single sample in a study of cytomegalovirus exposure and HLA in healthy donors. Measured with immunoSEQ multiplex PCR; TCRdb has only the in-frame clones, and not every one. The repertoire has about 100,000 clones, around four fifths of them found once; the top ten carry 0.76%. Sequenced material: PBMCs. These receptors originate from a woman aged 55 to 70 in good health and CMV-seronegative. Both conserved end residues are part of each CDR3. The D gene is left open where the match is weak. Size tells how often a clone was seen (once, few, many) or the class of an expanded clone, and some rows leave it out.

size	V	J	D	DNA	CDR3
NA	TRBV7-2	TRBJ2-2	NA	TGTGCCAGCAGCTTAGCGGGGACAAACACCGGGGAGCTGTTTTTT	CASSLAGTNTGELFF
few	TRBV7-8	TRBJ1-5	TRBD1	TGTGCCAGCAGCTCCCCGGGGACAGGGGGTCAGCCCCAGCATTTT	CASSSPGTGGQPQHF
NA	TRBV7-8	TRBJ1-2	NA	TGTGCCAGCAGCTTAGGGGTTCGGCAGGACTTTGGTTATGGCTACACCTTC	CASSLGVRQDFGYGYTF
NA	TRBV5-1	TRBJ2-3	TRBD2	TGCGCCAGCAGCTTGGGACTAGCGGGGGGGTCAGATACGCAGTATTTT	CASSLGLAGGSDTQYF
NA	TRBV7-9	TRBJ1-6	NA	TGTGCCAGCAGCTTTGGACGGAGGCATAATTCACCCCTCCACTTT	CASSFGRRHNSPLHF
NA	TRBV4-3	TRBJ1-2	NA	TGCGCCAGCAGCCAAGATCGATGGGGGCGCGGAGTCTATGGCTACACCTTC	CASSQDRWGRGVYGYTF
NA	TRBV5-1	TRBJ2-3	TRBD2	TGCGCCAGCAGTTCGCTAGCGGTAACTACAGATACGCAGTATTTT	CASSSLAVTTDTQYF
NA	TRBV2	TRBJ2-1	TRBD2	TGTGCCAGCAGTGAGGGGACTAGGTTCTACAATGAGCAGTTCTTC	CASSEGTRFYNEQFF
NA	TRBV11-2	TRBJ1-2	TRBD1	TGTGCCAGCAGCTTTGGCACAGGGGGCGGGTATGGCTACACCTTC	CASSFGTGGGYGYTF
NA	TRBV5-6	TRBJ2-1	NA	TGTGCCAGCAGCTTGCGGGGTCACAATGAGCAGTTCTTC	CASSLRGHNEQFF
NA	TRBV7-2	TRBJ1-1	NA	TGTGCCAGCAGCTTCACATCCGTCGCCCCTAACACTGAAGCTTTCTTT	CASSFTSVAPNTEAFF
NA	TRBV29-1	TRBJ1-2	TRBD1	TGCAGCGTTGAAGGGCCGACAGGGGGTGAATATGGCTACACCTTC	CSVEGPTGGEYGYTF
NA	TRBV6-5	TRBJ2-3	NA	TGTGCCAGCAGTGCGGAAAACGAGGAAGATACGCAGTATTTT	CASSAENEEDTQYF
NA	TRBV7-9	TRBJ2-1	TRBD2	TGTGCCAGCAGCTCCGGACTAGCGGGACGCCTGGGGAATGAGCAGTTCTTC	CASSSGLAGRLGNEQFF